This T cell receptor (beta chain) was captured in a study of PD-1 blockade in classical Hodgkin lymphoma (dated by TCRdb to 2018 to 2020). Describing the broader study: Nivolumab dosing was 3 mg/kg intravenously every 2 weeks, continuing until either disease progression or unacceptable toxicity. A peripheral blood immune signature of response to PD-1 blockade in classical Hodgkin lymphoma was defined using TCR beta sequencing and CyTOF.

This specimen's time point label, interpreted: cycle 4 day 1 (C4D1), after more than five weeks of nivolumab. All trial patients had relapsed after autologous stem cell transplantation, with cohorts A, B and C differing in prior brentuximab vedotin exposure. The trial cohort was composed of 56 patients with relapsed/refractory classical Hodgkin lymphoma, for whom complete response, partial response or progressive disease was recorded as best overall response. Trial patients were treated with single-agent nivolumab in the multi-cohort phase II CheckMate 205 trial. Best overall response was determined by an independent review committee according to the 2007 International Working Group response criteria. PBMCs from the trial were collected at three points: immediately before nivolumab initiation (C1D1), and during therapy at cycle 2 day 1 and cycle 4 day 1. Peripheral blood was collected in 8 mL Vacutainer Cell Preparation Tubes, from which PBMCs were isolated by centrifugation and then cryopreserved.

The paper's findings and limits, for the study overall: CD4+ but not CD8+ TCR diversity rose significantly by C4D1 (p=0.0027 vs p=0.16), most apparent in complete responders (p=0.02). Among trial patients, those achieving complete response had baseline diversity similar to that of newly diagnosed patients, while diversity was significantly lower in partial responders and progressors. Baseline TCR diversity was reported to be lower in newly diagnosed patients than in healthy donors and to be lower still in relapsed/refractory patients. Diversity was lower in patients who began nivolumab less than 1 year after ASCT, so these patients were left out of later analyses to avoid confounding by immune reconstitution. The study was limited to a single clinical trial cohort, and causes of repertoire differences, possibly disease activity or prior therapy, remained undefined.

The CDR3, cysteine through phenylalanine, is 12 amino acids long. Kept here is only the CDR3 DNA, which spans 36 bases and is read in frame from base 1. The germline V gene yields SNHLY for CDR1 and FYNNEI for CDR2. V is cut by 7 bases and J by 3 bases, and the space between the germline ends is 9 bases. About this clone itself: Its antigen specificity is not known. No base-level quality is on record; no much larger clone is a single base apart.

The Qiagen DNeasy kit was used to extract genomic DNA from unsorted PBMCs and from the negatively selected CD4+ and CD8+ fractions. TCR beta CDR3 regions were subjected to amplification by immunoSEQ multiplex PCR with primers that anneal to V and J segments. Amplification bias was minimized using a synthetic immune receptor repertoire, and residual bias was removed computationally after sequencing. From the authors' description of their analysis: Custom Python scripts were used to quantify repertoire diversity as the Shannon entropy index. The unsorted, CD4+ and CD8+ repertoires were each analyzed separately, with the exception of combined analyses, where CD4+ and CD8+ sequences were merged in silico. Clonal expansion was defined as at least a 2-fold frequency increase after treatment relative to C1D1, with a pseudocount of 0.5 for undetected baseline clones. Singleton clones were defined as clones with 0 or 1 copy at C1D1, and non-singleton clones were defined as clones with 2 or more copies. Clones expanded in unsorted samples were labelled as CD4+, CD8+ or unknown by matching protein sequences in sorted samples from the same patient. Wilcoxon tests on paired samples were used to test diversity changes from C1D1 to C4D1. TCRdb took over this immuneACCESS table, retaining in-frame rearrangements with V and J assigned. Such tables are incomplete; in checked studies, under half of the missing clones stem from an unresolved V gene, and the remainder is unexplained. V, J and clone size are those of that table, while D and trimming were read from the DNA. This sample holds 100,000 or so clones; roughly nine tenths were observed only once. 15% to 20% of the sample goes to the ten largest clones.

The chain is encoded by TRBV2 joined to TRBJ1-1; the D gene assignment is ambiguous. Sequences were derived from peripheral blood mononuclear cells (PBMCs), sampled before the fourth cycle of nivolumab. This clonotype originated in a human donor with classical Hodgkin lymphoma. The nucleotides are TGTGCCAGCAAATTGATGGACACTGAAGCTTTCTTT. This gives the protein CASKLMDTEAFF.